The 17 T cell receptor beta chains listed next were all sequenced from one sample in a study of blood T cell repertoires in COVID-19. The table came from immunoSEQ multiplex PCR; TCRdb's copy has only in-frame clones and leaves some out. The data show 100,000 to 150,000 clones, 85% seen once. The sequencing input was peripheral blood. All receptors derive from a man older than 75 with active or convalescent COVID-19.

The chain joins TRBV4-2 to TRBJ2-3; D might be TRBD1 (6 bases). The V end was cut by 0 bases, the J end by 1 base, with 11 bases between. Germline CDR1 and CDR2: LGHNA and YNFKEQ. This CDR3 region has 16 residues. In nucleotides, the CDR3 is TGTGCCAGCAGCCAAGAATGGGCAGGGGGCACAGATACGCAGTATTTT. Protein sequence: CASSQEWAGGTDTQYF.

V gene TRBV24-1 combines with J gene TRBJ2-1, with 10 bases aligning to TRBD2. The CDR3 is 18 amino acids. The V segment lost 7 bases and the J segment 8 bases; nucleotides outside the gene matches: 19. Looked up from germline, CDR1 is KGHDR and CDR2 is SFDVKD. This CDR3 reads CATSGGGLASKGGYEQFF. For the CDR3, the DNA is TGTGCCACCAGCGGAGGGGGACTAGCGTCCAAGGGGGGCTATGAGCAGTTCTTC.

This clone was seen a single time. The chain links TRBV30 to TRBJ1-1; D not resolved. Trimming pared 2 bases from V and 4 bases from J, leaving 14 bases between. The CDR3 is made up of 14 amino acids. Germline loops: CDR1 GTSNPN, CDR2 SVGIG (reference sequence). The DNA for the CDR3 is TGTGCCTGGAGTATAAGGCCGGAGGGCACTGAAGCTTTCTTT. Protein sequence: CAWSIRPEGTEAFF.

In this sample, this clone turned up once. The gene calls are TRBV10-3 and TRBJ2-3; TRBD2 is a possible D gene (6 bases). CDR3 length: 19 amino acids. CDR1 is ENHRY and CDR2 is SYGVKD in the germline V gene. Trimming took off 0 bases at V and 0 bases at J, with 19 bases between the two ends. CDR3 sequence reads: CAISESRVSAGTSTDTQYF. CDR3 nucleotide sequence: TGTGCCATCAGTGAGTCTAGAGTGTCGGCGGGAACTAGCACAGATACGCAGTATTTT.

This chain's CDR3 is CASSFGGANQPQHF. The CDR3 DNA follows: TGTGCCAGCAGCTTCGGGGGGGCCAATCAGCCCCAGCATTTT. V is TRBV5-8 and J is TRBJ1-5; perhaps TRBD1 as D (6 bases). Germline V gives CDR1 SGHTS, CDR2 YDEGEE. Trimming took off 2 bases at V and 3 bases at J, with 9 bases between the two ends. CDR3 length equals 14 residues.

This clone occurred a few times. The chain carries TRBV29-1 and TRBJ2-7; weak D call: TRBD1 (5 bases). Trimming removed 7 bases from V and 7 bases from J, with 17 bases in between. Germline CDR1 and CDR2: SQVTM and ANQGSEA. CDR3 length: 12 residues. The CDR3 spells CSARTRINEQYF. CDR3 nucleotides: TGCAGCGCCAGGACAAGAATTAATGAGCAGTACTTC.

In nucleotides, the CDR3 is TGTGCCAGCTCAAGGGGGACAGACACCGGGGAGCTGTTTTTT. Translation gives CASSRGTDTGELFF. The chain has TRBV7-9 and TRBJ2-2; 7 bases are shared with TRBD1. This CDR3 spans 14 amino acids. Looked up from germline, CDR1 is SEHNR and CDR2 is FQNEAQ (reference sequence). V shed 8 bases, J shed 3 bases, and the junction held 6 bases outside the gene matches.

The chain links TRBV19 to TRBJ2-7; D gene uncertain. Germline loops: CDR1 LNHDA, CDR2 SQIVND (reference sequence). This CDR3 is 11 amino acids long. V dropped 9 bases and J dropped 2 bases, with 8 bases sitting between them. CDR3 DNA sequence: TGTGCCAGCCTGCTACCCTACGAGCAGTACTTC. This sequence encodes CASLLPYEQYF.

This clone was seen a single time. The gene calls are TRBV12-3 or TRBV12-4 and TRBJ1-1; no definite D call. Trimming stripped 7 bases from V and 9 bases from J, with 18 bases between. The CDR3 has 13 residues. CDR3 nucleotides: TGTGCCAGCACTTCGGCGGCGGCAGCCCAAGCTTTCTTT. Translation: CASTSAAAAQAFF.

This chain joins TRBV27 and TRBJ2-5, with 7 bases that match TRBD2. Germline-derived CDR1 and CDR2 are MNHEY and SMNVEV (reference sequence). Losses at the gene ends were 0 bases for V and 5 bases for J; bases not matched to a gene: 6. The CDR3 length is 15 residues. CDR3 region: CASSLSGGSGETQYF. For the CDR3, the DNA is TGTGCCAGCAGTTTATCCGGGGGGAGCGGGGAGACCCAGTACTTC.

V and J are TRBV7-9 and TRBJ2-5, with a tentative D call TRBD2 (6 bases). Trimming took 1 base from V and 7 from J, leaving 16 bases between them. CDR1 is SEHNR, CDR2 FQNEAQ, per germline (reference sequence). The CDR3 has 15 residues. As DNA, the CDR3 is TGTGCCAGCAGCTTAGAGGGGACTGGTCCAGGGACCCAGTACTTC. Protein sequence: CASSLEGTGPGTQYF.

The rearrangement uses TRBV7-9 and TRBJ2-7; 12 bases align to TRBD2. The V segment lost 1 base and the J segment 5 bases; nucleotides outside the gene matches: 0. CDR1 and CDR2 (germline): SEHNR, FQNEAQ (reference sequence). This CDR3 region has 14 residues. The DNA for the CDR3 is TGTGCCAGCAGCTTAGGGACTAGCGGGGACGAGCAGTACTTC. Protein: CASSLGTSGDEQYF.

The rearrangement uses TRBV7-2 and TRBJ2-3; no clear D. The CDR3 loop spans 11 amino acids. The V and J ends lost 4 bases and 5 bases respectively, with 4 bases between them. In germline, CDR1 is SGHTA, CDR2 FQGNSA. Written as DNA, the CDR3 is TGTGCCAGCAGCTACGGAGATACGCAGTATTTT. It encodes CASSYGDTQYF.

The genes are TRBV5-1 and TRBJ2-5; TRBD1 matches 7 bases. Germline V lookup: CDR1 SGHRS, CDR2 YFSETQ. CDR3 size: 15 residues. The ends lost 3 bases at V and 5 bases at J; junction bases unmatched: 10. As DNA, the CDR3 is TGCGCCAGCAGCTCGGTTAGGGGGCGGCTTGAGACCCAGTACTTC. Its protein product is CASSSVRGRLETQYF. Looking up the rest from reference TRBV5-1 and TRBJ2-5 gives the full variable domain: KAGVTQTPRYLIKTRGQQVTLSCSPISGHRSVSWYQQTPGQGLQFLFEYFSETQRNKGNFPGRFSGRQFSNSRSEMNVSTLELGDSALYLCASSSVRGRLETQYFGPGTRLLVL.

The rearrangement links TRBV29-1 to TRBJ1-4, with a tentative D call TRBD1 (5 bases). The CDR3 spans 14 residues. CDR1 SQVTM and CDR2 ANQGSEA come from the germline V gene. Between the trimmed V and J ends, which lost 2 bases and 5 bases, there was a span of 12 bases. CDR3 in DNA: TGCAGCGTTGAAAGTCGGGGGAAGAATGAAAAACTGTTTTTT. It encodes CSVESRGKNEKLFF. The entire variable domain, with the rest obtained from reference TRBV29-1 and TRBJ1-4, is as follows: SAVISQKPSRDICQRGTSLTIQCQVDSQVTMMFWYRQQPGQSLTLIATANQGSEATYESGFVIDKFPISRPNLTFSTLTVSNMSPEDSSIYLCSVESRGKNEKLFFGSGTQLSVL.

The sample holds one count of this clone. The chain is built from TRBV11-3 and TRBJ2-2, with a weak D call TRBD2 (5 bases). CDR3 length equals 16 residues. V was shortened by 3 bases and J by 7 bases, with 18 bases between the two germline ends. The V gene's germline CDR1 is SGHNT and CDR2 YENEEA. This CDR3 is CASSFWTDGEHGELFF. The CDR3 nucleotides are TGTGCCAGCAGCTTTTGGACTGACGGAGAACACGGGGAGCTGTTTTTT.

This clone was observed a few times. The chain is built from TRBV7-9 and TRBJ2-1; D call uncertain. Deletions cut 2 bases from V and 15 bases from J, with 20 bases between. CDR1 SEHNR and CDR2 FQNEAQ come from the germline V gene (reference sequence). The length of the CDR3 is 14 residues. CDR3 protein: CASSLNLSPTRPFF. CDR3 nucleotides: TGTGCCAGCAGCTTAAATTTGAGCCCCACCAGGCCGTTCTTC.